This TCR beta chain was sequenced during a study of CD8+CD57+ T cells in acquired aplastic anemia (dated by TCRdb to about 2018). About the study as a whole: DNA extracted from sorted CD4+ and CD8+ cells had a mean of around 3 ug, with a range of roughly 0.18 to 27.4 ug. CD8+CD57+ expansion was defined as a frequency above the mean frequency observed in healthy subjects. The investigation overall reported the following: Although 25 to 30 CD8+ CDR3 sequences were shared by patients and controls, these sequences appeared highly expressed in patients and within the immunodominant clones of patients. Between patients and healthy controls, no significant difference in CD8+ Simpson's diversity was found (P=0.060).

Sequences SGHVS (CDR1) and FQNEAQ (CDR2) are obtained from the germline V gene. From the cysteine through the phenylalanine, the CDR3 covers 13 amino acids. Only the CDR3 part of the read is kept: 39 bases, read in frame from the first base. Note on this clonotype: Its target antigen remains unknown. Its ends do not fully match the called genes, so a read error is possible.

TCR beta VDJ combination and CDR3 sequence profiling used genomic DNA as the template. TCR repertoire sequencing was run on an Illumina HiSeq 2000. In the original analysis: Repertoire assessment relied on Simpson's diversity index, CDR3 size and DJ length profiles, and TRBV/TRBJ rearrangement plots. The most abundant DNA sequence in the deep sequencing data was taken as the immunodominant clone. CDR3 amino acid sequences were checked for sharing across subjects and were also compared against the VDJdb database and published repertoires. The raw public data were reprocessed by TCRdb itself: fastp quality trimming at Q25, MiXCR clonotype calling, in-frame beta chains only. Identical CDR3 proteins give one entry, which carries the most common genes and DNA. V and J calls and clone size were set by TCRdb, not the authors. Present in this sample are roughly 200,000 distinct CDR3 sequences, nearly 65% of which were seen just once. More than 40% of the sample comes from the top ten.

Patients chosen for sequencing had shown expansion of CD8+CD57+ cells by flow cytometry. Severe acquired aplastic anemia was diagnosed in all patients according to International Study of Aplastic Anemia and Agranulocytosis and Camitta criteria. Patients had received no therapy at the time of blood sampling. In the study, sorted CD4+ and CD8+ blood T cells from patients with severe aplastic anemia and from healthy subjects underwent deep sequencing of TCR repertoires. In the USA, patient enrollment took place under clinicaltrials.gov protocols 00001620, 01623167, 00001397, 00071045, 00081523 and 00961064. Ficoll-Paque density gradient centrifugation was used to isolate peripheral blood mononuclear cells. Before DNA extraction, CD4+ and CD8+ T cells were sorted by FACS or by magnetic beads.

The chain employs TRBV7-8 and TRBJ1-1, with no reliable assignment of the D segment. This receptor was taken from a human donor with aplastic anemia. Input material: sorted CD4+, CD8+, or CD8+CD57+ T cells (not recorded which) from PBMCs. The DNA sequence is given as TGTGCCGGCAGCTACGCAGGGAACACTGAAGCTTTCTTT. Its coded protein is CAGSYAGNTEAFF.